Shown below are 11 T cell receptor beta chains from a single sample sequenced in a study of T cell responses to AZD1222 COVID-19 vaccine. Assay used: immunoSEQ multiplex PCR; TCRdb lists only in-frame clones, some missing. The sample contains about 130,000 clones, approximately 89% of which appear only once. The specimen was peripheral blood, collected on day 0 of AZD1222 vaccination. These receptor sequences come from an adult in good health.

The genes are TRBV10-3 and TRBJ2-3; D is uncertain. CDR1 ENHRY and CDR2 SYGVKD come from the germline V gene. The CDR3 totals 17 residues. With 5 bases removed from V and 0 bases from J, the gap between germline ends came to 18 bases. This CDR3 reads CAISPLGAQTSTDTQYF. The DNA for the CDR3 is TGTGCCATCAGTCCGCTAGGAGCCCAGACTAGCACAGATACGCAGTATTTT.

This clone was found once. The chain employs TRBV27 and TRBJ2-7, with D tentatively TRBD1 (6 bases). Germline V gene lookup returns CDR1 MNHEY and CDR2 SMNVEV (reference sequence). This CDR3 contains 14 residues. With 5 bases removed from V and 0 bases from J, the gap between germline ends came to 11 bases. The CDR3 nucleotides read TGTGCCAGCAGTCGGACAGCGTACTCCTACGAGCAGTACTTC. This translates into CASSRTAYSYEQYF.

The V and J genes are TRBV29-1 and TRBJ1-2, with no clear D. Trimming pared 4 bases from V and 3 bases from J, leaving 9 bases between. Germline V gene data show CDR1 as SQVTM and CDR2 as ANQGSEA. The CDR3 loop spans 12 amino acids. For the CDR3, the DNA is TGCAGCGTTGCCCAGGCCCACTATGGCTACACCTTC. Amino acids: CSVAQAHYGYTF.

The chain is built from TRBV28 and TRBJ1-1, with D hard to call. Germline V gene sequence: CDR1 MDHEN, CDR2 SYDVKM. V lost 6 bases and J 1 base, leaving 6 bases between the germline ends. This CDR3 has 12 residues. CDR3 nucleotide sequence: TGTGCCAGCAGCCTTACGAACACTGAAGCTTTCTTT. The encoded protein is CASSLTNTEAFF.

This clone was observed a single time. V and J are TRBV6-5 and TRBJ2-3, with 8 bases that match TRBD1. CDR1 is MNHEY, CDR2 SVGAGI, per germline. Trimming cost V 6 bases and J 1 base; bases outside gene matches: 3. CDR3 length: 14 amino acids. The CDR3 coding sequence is TGTGCCAGCAGACAGGGGGAGGGCACAGATACGCAGTATTTT. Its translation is CASRQGEGTDTQYF.

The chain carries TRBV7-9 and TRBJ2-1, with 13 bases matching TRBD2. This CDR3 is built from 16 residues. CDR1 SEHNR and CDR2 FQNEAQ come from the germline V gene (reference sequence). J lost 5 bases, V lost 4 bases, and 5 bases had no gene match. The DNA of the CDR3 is TGTGCCAGCAGCTATCAGACTAGCGGGAGGAACAATGAGCAGTTCTTC. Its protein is CASSYQTSGRNNEQFF.

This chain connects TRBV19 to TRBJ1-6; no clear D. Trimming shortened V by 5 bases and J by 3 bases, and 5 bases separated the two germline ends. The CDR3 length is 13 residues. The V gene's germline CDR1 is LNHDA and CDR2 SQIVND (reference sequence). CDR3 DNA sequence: TGTGCCAGTAGTCACAGCTATAATTCACCCCTCCACTTT. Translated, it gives CASSHSYNSPLHF. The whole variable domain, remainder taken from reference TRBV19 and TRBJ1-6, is DGGITQSPKYLFRKEGQNVTLSCEQNLNHDAMYWYRQDPGQGLRLIYYSQIVNDFQKGDIAEGYSVSREKKESFPLTVTSAQKNPTAFYLCASSHSYNSPLHFGNGTRLTVT.

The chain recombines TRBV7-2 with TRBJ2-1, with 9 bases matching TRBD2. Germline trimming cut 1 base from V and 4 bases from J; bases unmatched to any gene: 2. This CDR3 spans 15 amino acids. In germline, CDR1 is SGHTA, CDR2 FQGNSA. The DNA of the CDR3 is TGTGCCAGCAGCTTAGGGACTAGCGATTACAATGAGCAGTTCTTC. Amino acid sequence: CASSLGTSDYNEQFF.

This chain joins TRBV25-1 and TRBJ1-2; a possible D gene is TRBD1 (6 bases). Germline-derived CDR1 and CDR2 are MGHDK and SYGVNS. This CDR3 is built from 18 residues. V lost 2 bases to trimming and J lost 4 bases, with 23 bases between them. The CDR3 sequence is CASSELTGASVGIYGYTF. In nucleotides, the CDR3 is TGTGCCAGCAGTGAACTAACGGGGGCAAGTGTCGGGATCTATGGCTACACCTTC.

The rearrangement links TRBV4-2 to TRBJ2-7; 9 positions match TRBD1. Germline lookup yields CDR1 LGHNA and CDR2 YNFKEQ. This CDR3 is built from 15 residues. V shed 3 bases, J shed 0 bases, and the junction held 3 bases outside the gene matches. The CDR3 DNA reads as TGTGCCAGCAGCCAGCCGGGACAGGGCTCCTACGAGCAGTACTTC. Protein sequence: CASSQPGQGSYEQYF.

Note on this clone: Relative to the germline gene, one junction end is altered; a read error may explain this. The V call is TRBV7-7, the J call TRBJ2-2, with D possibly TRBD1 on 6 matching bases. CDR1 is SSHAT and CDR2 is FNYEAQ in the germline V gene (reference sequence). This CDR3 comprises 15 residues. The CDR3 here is CASSSDRPRTGELFF. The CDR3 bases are TGTGCTAGCAGCTCAGACAGGCCAAGGACCGGGGAGCTGTTTTTT.